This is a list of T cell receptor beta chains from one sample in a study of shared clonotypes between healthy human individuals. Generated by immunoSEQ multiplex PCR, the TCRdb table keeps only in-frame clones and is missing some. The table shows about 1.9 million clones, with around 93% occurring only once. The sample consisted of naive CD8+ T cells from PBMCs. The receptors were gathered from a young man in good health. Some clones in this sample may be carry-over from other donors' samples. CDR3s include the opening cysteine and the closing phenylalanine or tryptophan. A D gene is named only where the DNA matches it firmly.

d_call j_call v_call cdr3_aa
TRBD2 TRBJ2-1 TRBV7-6 CASSVGTSGLNEQFF
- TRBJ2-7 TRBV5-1 CASSLDGDYEQYF
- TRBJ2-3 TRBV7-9 CASSPAGGTVDTQYF
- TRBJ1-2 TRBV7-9 CASSSAGVDGYTF
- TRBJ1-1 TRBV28 CASSLRVLGTEAFF
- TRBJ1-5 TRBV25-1 CASSETGSQPQHF
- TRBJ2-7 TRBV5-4 CASSPGSSPYEQYF
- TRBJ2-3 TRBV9 CASSVGDGVKYF
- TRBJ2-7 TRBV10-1 CASSEVGDSYEQYF
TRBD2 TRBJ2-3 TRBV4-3 CASSQDRRLAGGADTQYF
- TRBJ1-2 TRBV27 CASSLLGGINWDGYTF
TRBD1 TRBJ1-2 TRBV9 CASKTGGTGYTF
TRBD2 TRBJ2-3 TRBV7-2 CASSWTWASGSTDTQYF
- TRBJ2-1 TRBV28 CAISSRVYNEQFF
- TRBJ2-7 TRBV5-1 CASSWRQQSSYEQYF
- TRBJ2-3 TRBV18 CASSPPDGTQPDTQYF
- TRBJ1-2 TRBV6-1 CASSEAGAGNYGYTF
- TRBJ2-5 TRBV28 CASSFPDRNQETQYF
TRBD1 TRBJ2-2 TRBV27 CASMDREVTGELFF
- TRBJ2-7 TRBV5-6 CASSWIDSPYEQYF
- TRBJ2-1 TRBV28 CASSSPELVEGTYNEQFF
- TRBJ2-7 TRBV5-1 CASSSGQSPTYEQYF
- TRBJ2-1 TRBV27 CASSLRDGQNEQFF
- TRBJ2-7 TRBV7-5 CARSCRDTYEQYF
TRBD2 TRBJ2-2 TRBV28 CASSFGFRFAAGGTGELFF
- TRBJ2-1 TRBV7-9 CASSQPDAFNEQFF
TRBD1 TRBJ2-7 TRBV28 CASSPLDRGLYEQYF
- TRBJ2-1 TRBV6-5 CASRLTSVTYNEQFF
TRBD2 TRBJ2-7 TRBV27 CASSLELAGAYEQYF
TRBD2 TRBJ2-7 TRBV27 CASSISGTYEQYF
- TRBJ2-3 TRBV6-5 CASSLAYPDTQYF
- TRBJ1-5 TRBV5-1 CASRKKRQLNQPQHF
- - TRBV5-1 CASSLLPGNYEQYF
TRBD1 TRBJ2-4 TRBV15 CATSTSDRRLAKNIQYF
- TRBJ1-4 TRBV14 CASSTPGVLNEKLFF
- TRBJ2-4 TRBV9 CASSEGKNIQYF
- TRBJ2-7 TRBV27 CASSPRTPNYEQYF
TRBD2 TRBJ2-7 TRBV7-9 CASSLGLAGGTYEQYF
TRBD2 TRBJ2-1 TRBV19 CASSIVTSGNEQFF
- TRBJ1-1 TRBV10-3 CAISESSGGRTEAFF
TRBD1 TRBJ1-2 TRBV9 CASSVGGGQGHGYTF
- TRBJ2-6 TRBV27 CASLGSGANVLTF
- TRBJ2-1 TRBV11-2 CATRGLLDNEQFF
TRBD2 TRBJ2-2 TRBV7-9 CASSSTVAGPYRITGELFF